Below, 28 T cell receptor beta chains from the same sample are listed, as sequenced in a study of shared T cell receptors in the human thymus (dated by TCRdb to about 2021). Library generation was performed with the immunoSEQ multiplex PCR assay. This is the immuneACCESS table as TCRdb keeps it, with only in-frame sequences that have V and J called. A part of the clones is gone; compared with another copy, unresolved V genes explain less than half, and the rest is unexplained. The sample records 600,000 or so clones, about 90% of which are singletons. More than 0.009% of the sample is taken by the ten largest. These data are also associated with another study on human thymus T cells.

Sequencing input: thymocytes. The receptors originated from a boy younger than two with a congenital heart defect. Donor details come from another sample of the same person, matched by shared clones.

The chain combines TRBV28 with TRBJ2-7; unclear D gene. V lost 4 bases and J lost 2, with 9 bases in between. CDR1 and CDR2 from the germline V gene are MDHEN and SYDVKM. There are 13 residues in the CDR3. The CDR3 reads CASSSPATYEQYF. As DNA, the CDR3 is TGTGCCAGCAGTTCCCCCGCGACCTACGAGCAGTACTTC.

The V and J genes are TRBV28 and TRBJ2-4; D perhaps matches TRBD2 (6 bases). V was trimmed by 1 base and J by 8 bases, leaving 12 bases between them. Germline V gene sequence: CDR1 MDHEN, CDR2 SYDVKM. CDR3 length equals 14 residues. The CDR3 DNA reads TGTGCCAGCAGTTTATTGGGGGGTCTGCACATTCAGTACTTC. Translation gives CASSLLGGLHIQYF.

This clone was picked up a small number of times. The genes are TRBV29-1 and TRBJ1-1, with a tentative D call TRBD1 (5 bases). Germline CDR1 SQVTM, CDR2 ANQGSEA. V was cut by 2 bases and J by 5 bases, with 15 bases left in between. This CDR3 spans 14 amino acids. DNA for the CDR3: TGCAGCGTTGAACCTCTCGGGGAGGGGACTGAAGCTTTCTTT. It is translated as CSVEPLGEGTEAFF.

This chain uses TRBV11-2 with TRBJ1-3, with a possible D match to TRBD1 (5 bases). The CDR3 contains 16 residues. The germline V gene encodes CDR1 SGHAT and CDR2 FQNNGV. Trimming pared 5 bases from V and 4 bases from J, leaving 18 bases between. CDR3 DNA sequence: TGTGCCAGCAGCGTTGGGGGGAGAAGAGAAGGAAACACCATATATTTT. Its translation: CASSVGGRREGNTIYF.

The chain carries TRBV28 and TRBJ1-1; TRBD1 agrees at 7 bases. The CDR3 contains 17 residues. J lost 0 bases, V lost 6 bases, and 13 bases had no gene match. CDR1 MDHEN and CDR2 SYDVKM come from the germline V gene. This CDR3 is CASSQPGTVGVNTEAFF. The CDR3 DNA follows: TGTGCCAGCAGCCAGCCGGGGACAGTGGGAGTGAACACTGAAGCTTTCTTT.

This clone was recorded only once. The V gene is TRBV27, the J gene TRBJ2-7; the match to TRBD1 covers 9 bases. The CDR3 covers 14 residues. Germline assignment: CDR1 MNHEY and CDR2 SMNVEV (reference sequence). Trimming took 5 bases from V and 1 from J; bases not matched to a gene: 3. The CDR3 DNA reads as TGTGCCAGCAGTGCGGGACAGGGATCCTACGAGCAGTACTTC. Protein: CASSAGQGSYEQYF.

V is TRBV28 and J is TRBJ2-5; the D gene is possibly TRBD2 (5 bases). This CDR3 region has 15 residues. V dropped 5 bases and J dropped 1 base, with 14 bases sitting between them. Per germline, CDR1 MDHEN and CDR2 SYDVKM. CDR3 nucleotides: TGTGCCAGCAGTCCCCGCGGGCCGTTCCAAGAGACCCAGTACTTC. Translating gives CASSPRGPFQETQYF.

The chain employs TRBV28 and TRBJ2-7, with D unclear. Germline CDR1 MDHEN, CDR2 SYDVKM. This CDR3 has 11 residues. Trimming cost V 6 bases and J 4 bases, with 7 bases left between them. CDR3: CASRNFYEQYF. The CDR3 region has the DNA TGTGCCAGCAGAAACTTTTACGAGCAGTACTTC.

This clone was seen once. This sequence joins TRBV7-9 and TRBJ2-2; D is unclear. Germline assignment: CDR1 SEHNR and CDR2 FQNEAQ (reference sequence). The CDR3 spans 15 residues. Trimming shortened V by 1 base and J by 2 bases, and 8 bases separated the two germline ends. The CDR3 spells CASSLVELNTGELFF. In nucleotides, the CDR3 is TGTGCCAGCAGCTTAGTTGAGTTAAACACCGGGGAGCTGTTTTTT. Variable domain in full (rest from reference TRBV7-9 and TRBJ2-2): DTGVSQNPRHKITKRGQNVTFRCDPISEHNRLYWYRQTLGQGPEFLTYFQNEAQLEKSRLLSDRFSAERPKGSFSTLEIQRTEQGDSAMYLCASSLVELNTGELFFGEGSRLTVL.

The rearrangement joins TRBV7-6 to TRBJ1-3, with 9 bases fitting TRBD1. This CDR3 region has 18 residues. The V and J ends lost 4 bases and 0 bases, in that order; junction bases with no gene match: 10. Germline V gene sequence: CDR1 SGHVS, CDR2 FNYEAQ. CDR3 sequence reads: CASSYQPGQGNSGNTIYF. DNA for the CDR3: TGTGCCAGCAGCTACCAACCGGGACAGGGTAACTCTGGAAACACCATATATTTT.

V usage is TRBV7-2 and J usage is TRBJ1-2; no firm D call. The ends were cut back, 1 base at V and 8 bases at J, with 11 bases in the middle. The CDR3 spans 13 residues. Germline V gene data show CDR1 as SGHTA and CDR2 as FQGNSA. CDR3 region: CASSLGAAGGYTF. CDR3 DNA sequence: TGTGCCAGCAGCTTAGGGGCCGCGGGCGGCTACACCTTC.

This clone was recorded only once. The J gene is TRBJ1-5, the V gene TRBV19; D ambiguous. Trimming took off 9 bases at V and 0 bases at J, with 18 bases between the two ends. CDR3 length: 16 amino acids. From germline, CDR1 is LNHDA and CDR2 SQIVND (reference sequence). The CDR3 DNA reads TGTGCCAGCATCAAAAACGGGGTTTTTAGCAATCAGCCCCAGCATTTT. It yields the protein CASIKNGVFSNQPQHF.

J is TRBJ1-2 and V is TRBV4-1, with 7 bases lining up with TRBD1. This CDR3 has 15 residues. Germline CDR1 is MGHRA and CDR2 is YSYEKL. V was pared by 3 bases and J by 7 bases, with 11 bases of the junction left unmatched. As DNA, the CDR3 is TGCGCCAGCAGCCAGCTCCCCTCTGACAGGGCTGGCTACACCTTC. Its protein is CASSQLPSDRAGYTF.

The chain uses TRBV27 and TRBJ2-2; TRBD2 is a possible D gene (5 bases). The CDR3 has 15 amino acids. Germline V lookup: CDR1 MNHEY, CDR2 SMNVEV (reference sequence). Between the trimmed V and J ends, which lost 2 bases and 3 bases, there was a span of 10 bases. The CDR3 here is CASSLDSAYTGELFF. The CDR3 bases are TGTGCCAGCAGTTTAGATAGCGCGTACACCGGGGAGCTGTTTTTT.

This chain links TRBV19 with TRBJ2-2; 8 bases fit TRBD2. After removal of 5 bases from V and 3 bases from J, the junction contained 5 bases not matched to a gene. CDR3 size: 15 residues. Germline V gene data show CDR1 as LNHDA and CDR2 as SQIVND (reference sequence). CDR3 in DNA: TGTGCCAGTAGTGCATTAGCGGGATACACCGGGGAGCTGTTTTTT. The encoded protein is CASSALAGYTGELFF.

Only one count was recorded for this clone. V gene TRBV6-5 combines with J gene TRBJ2-2, with TRBD2 matching 10 bases. The germline V gene has CDR1 MNHEY and CDR2 SVGAGI. There are 15 residues in the CDR3. Trimming at V came to 6 bases and at J to 4 bases, leaving 5 bases not matched to a gene. The CDR3: CASSAIAGGTGELFF. The CDR3 nucleotides read TGTGCCAGCAGCGCCATAGCGGGAGGCACCGGGGAGCTGTTTTTT.

The chain has TRBV7-8 and TRBJ2-7; D is unclear. This CDR3 is built from 14 residues. V was trimmed by 5 bases and J by 3 bases, leaving 14 bases between them. The germline V gene has CDR1 SGHVS and CDR2 FQNEAQ. CDR3 residues: CASSGPPESYEQYF. As DNA, the CDR3 is TGTGCCAGCAGCGGCCCCCCGGAGAGCTACGAGCAGTACTTC.

V is TRBV5-6 and J is TRBJ1-5, with 9 bases lining up with TRBD1. The CDR3 has 17 residues. Germline V gene lookup returns CDR1 SGHDT and CDR2 YYEEEE. V was clipped by 3 bases and J by 3 bases; unmatched bases: 10. CDR3 loop: CASSWRGTGSLNQPQHF. As DNA, the CDR3 is TGTGCCAGCAGCTGGAGGGGGACAGGGAGTCTCAATCAGCCCCAGCATTTT.

This rearrangement joins TRBV7-9 to TRBJ2-1, with 7 bases fitting TRBD2. This CDR3 comprises 17 residues. V shed 5 bases and J 4 bases; nucleotides not matched to a gene: 14. Germline V lookup: CDR1 SEHNR, CDR2 FQNEAQ (reference sequence). The CDR3 bases are TGTGCCAGCAGCCCCGTGTGGAGGGAGGGCCTATACAATGAGCAGTTCTTC. It translates to CASSPVWREGLYNEQFF.

The rearrangement uses TRBV7-2 and TRBJ2-7, with 9 bases fitting TRBD2. Trimming took 8 bases from V and 5 from J; bases not matched to a gene: 10. Germline loops: CDR1 SGHTA, CDR2 FQGNSA. The CDR3 is made up of 14 amino acids. CDR3 in DNA: TGTGCCAGCGCGCGGGAGGGCCATTTTGACGAGCAGTACTTC. It is translated as CASAREGHFDEQYF.

This chain connects TRBV7-2 to TRBJ2-7; 7 bases are shared with TRBD1. After removal of 5 bases from V and 4 bases from J, the junction contained 11 bases not matched to a gene. CDR3 size: 15 residues. The germline CDR1 and CDR2 sequences are SGHTA and FQGNSA. The CDR3 DNA is TGTGCCAGCAGCCCCAGACAGGGAACAGGGTACGAGCAGTACTTC. This gives the protein CASSPRQGTGYEQYF.

This clone was detected only once. The rearrangement links TRBV5-1 to TRBJ2-7; D is possibly TRBD2 (7 bases). Per the germline V gene, CDR1 is SGHRS and CDR2 is YFSETQ. This CDR3 has 15 amino acids. Trimming removed 0 bases at V and 4 bases at J, with 14 bases between. The CDR3 DNA is TGCGCCAGCAGCTTGGTTACAGGGACTAAGTACGAGCAGTACTTC. This sequence encodes CASSLVTGTKYEQYF. Full variable domain (missing parts from reference TRBV5-1 and TRBJ2-7): KAGVTQTPRYLIKTRGQQVTLSCSPISGHRSVSWYQQTPGQGLQFLFEYFSETQRNKGNFPGRFSGRQFSNSRSEMNVSTLELGDSALYLCASSLVTGTKYEQYFGPGTRLTVT.

The chain uses TRBV29-1 and TRBJ2-5; 9 bases align to TRBD2. The ends lost 6 bases at V and 3 bases at J; junction bases unmatched: 14. The CDR3 extends over 16 amino acids. The V gene's germline CDR1 is SQVTM and CDR2 ANQGSEA. This CDR3 is CSVRIVGGGEEETQYF. CDR3 nucleotides: TGCAGCGTCAGAATCGTTGGCGGGGGGGAAGAAGAGACCCAGTACTTC.

This chain links TRBV27 with TRBJ2-3, with D possibly TRBD1 on 5 matching bases. The CDR3 length is 13 residues. V was trimmed by 3 bases and J by 5 bases, leaving 9 bases between them. Germline values: CDR1 MNHEY, CDR2 SMNVEV (reference sequence). The CDR3 DNA follows: TGTGCCAGCAGTTTTGGCAGGGAAGATACGCAGTATTTT. Its protein product is CASSFGREDTQYF.

The chain links TRBV7-2 to TRBJ1-4, with 7 bases matching TRBD1. This CDR3 is 15 amino acids long. The V and J ends lost 5 bases and 6 bases, in that order; junction bases with no gene match: 9. Germline values: CDR1 SGHTA, CDR2 FQGNSA. The CDR3 region has the DNA TGTGCCAGCAGCGCGCACAGGGGTGGGGATGAAAAACTGTTTTTT. Its translation: CASSAHRGGDEKLFF.

V usage is TRBV18 and J usage is TRBJ2-1; the match to TRBD2 covers 7 bases. This CDR3 has 18 amino acids. CDR1 and CDR2 (germline): KGHSH, LQKENI. Trimming at V came to 3 bases and at J to 6 bases, leaving 17 bases not matched to a gene. CDR3 in DNA: TGTGCCAGCTCACCCGGTCATACGGGCGGGAGAGAATGCAATGAGCAGTTCTTC. Translation gives CASSPGHTGGRECNEQFF.

This clone appeared a single time. The chain carries TRBV4-3 and TRBJ2-7; 9 nucleotides line up with TRBD1. Germline-derived CDR1 and CDR2 are LGHNA and YSLEER. This CDR3 contains 17 residues. The V segment lost 1 base and the J segment 0 bases; nucleotides outside the gene matches: 7. The CDR3 spells CASSQGYRGPGSYEQYF. CDR3 coding DNA: TGCGCCAGCAGCCAAGGATACAGGGGGCCCGGCTCCTACGAGCAGTACTTC.

V and J are TRBV5-4 and TRBJ1-2; TRBD1 aligns across 7 bases. This CDR3 contains 14 residues. With V trimmed by 5 bases and J by 8 bases, 12 bases remained unmatched. Germline V gene sequence: CDR1 SGHNT, CDR2 YYREEE (reference sequence). The CDR3 region has the DNA TGTGCCAGCAGACACCGGACAGGTTTTGGAGGCTACACCTTC. It codes for CASRHRTGFGGYTF.